The sample holds many counts of the clone carrying this T cell receptor (beta chain). The data were produced by immunoSEQ multiplex PCR, yet TCRdb's version contains in-frame clones alone and is incomplete. Of approximately 1,000,000 clones in the sample, 75% to 80% were seen once. These data belong to a study of shared clonotypes between healthy human individuals. This CDR3 has 17 residues. Per the germline V gene, CDR1 is MDHEN and CDR2 is SYDVKM. Unmatched junction bases numbered 20, after V lost 9 bases and J lost 4 bases. This sequence joins TRBV28 and TRBJ2-7; 8 bases are a match to TRBD1. Sequencing was carried out using memory CD4+ T cells from PBMCs. Subset noted: CD45RA-negative fraction. The sequence was collected from a man aged 18-30 years in good health. Some clones in this sample may be carry-over from other donors' samples. CDR3 sequence reads: CARSPGRIDRGKYEQYF. The CDR3 nucleotides are TGTGCCAGGAGCCCGGGGCGGATAGACAGGGGTAAGTACGAGCAGTACTTC.